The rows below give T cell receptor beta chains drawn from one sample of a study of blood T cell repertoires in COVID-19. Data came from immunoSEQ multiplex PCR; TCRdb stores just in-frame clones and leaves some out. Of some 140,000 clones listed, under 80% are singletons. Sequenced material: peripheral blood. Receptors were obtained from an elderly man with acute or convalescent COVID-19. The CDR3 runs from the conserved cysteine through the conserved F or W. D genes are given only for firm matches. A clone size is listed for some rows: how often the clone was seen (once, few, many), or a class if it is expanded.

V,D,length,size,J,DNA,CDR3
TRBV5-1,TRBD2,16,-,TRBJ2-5,TGCGCCAGCAGATTCGGACTAGCGGGGGGGCAAGAGACCCAGTACTTC,CASRFGLAGGQETQYF
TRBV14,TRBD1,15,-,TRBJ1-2,TGTGCCAGCAGCCAAGTCGGGACAGGGGTATTTGGCTACACCTTC,CASSQVGTGVFGYTF
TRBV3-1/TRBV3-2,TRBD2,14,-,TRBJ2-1,TGTGCCAGCAGCCAAGACAGGACTAGTTTTGAGCAGTTCTTC,CASSQDRTSFEQFF
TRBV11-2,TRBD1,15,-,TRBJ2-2,TGTGCCAGCACACTCAGGGGGCTAGGAACCGGGGAGCTGTTTTTT,CASTLRGLGTGELFF
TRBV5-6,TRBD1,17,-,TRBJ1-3,TGTGCCAGCAGCGGTTCCGGGACAGGGCTATCTGGAAACACCATATATTTT,CASSGSGTGLSGNTIYF
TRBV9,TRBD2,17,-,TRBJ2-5,TGTGCCAGCAGCGTAGGACCTAGCGGGGGCCTAAAGACCACCCAGTACTTC,CASSVGPSGGLKTTQYF
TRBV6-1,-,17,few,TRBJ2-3,TGTGCCAGCAGTGAAGCATACAGAAGGCTAAGCACAGATACGCAGTATTTT,CASSEAYRRLSTDTQYF
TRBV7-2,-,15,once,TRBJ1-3,TGTGCCAGCAGCTTAGTTAGGGGGTCTGGAAACACCATATATTTT,CASSLVRGSGNTIYF
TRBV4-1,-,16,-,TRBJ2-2,TGCGCCAGCAGCCCTTCTGGGGCTAGTGTGCCCGGGGAGCTGTTTTTT,CASSPSGASVPGELFF
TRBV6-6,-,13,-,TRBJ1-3,TGTGCCAGCAGTTCTACTACGGGAAACACCATATATTTT,CASSSTTGNTIYF
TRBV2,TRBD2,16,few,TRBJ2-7,TGTGCCAGCAGCGGGAGGGACCCAAGGGGTGCCTACGAGCAGTACTTC,CASSGRDPRGAYEQYF
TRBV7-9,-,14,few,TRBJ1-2,TGTGCCAGCAGCTTGCAGGGAGGTGGCTATGGCTACACCTTC,CASSLQGGGYGYTF
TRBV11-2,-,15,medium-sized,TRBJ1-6,TGTGCCAGCAGCCCCGGGACACTCATTAATTCACCCCTCCACTTT,CASSPGTLINSPLHF
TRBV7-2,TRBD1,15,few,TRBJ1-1,TGTGCCAGCAGTTCTCCCGGGACAGGGGAAACTGAAGCTTTCTTT,CASSSPGTGETEAFF
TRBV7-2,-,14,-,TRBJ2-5,TGTGCCAGCAGCTTTGACTATGAAACAGAGACCCAGTACTTC,CASSFDYETETQYF
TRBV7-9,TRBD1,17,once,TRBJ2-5,TGTGCCAGCAGCTCAACCCGGGACAGGTCATACCAAGAGACCCAGTACTTC,CASSSTRDRSYQETQYF
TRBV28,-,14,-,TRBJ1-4,TGTGCCAGCAGCCATGACAGGACCAATGAAAAACTGTTTTTT,CASSHDRTNEKLFF
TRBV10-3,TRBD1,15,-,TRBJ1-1,TGTGCCGCTGGCAGGGGGCAGAGGATGAACACTGAAGCTTTCTTT,CAAGRGQRMNTEAFF
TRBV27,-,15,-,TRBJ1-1,TGTGCCAGCAGTTTTCAACCCCCGGGGGACACTGAAGCTTTCTTT,CASSFQPPGDTEAFF
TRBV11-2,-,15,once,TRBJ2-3,TGTGCCAGCAGCTTGGCCCATCGGGAGATAGATACGCAGTATTTT,CASSLAHREIDTQYF
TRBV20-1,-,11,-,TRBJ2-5,TGCAGTGCTAGATCGCAAGAGACCCAGTACTTC,CSARSQETQYF
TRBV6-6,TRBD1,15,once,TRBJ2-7,TGTGCCAGCTCCCTCCCCGGGACAGGGGGGTTCGAGCAGTACTTC,CASSLPGTGGFEQYF
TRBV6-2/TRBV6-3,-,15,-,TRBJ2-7,TGTGCCAGCAGTTCCCCAACGAGTAGCTCCTACGAGCAGTACTTC,CASSSPTSSSYEQYF
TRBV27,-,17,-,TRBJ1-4,TGTGCCAGCAGTTTATCTCGCCGGGCCGCGGGAGGGGAAAAACTGTTTTTT,CASSLSRRAAGGEKLFF
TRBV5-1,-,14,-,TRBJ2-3,TGCGCCAGCAGCTTGGGACAGGCAACAGATACGCAGTATTTT,CASSLGQATDTQYF
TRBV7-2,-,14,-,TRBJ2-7,TGTGCCAGCAGCTTATGGGGGCCGTCGGGGGAGCAGTACTTC,CASSLWGPSGEQYF
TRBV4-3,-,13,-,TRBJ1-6,TGCGCCAGCGCCCGGGGGGCCAATTCACCCCTCCACTTT,CASARGANSPLHF
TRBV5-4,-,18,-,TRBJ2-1,TGTGCCAGCAGCTTGAATCTACACGCCGGCGGAGGGGTCAATGAGCAGTTCTTC,CASSLNLHAGGGVNEQFF
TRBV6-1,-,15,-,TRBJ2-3,TGTGCCAGCAGTGAAGCCCGTCCCCGTACAGATACGCAGTATTTT,CASSEARPRTDTQYF
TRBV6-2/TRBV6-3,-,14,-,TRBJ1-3,TGTGCCAGCAGTTGGCCCGTACCAGGAAACACCATATATTTT,CASSWPVPGNTIYF
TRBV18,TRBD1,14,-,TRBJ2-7,TGTGCCAGCTCCCTCGGACAGGCCTCCTACGAGCAGTACTTC,CASSLGQASYEQYF
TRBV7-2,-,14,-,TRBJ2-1,TGTGCCAGCAGCTTTGGCCGTGATGTTACTGAGCAGTTCTTC,CASSFGRDVTEQFF
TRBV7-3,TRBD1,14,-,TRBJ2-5,TGTGCCAGCAGCGCGACAGGGGGTGGTGAGACCCAGTACTTC,CASSATGGGETQYF
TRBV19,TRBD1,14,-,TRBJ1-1,TGTGCCAGTAGTAAAAGACAGGGGAACACTGAAGCTTTCTTT,CASSKRQGNTEAFF
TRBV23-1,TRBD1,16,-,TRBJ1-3,TGCGCCAGCAGTCAATATACAGGGGAATCTGGAAACACCATATATTTT,CASSQYTGESGNTIYF
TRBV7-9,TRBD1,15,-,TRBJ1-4,TGTGCCAGCAGCCCGGGACAGGGGGAGGGTGAAAAACTGTTTTTT,CASSPGQGEGEKLFF
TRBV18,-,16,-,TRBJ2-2,TGTGCCAGCTCACCAAGGAGGGACGCGAACACCGGGGAGCTGTTTTTT,CASSPRRDANTGELFF
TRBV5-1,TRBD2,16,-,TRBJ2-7,TGCGCCAGCAGCTTGGCCGGCGGGGCGGGGGGCAACGAGCAGTACTTC,CASSLAGGAGGNEQYF